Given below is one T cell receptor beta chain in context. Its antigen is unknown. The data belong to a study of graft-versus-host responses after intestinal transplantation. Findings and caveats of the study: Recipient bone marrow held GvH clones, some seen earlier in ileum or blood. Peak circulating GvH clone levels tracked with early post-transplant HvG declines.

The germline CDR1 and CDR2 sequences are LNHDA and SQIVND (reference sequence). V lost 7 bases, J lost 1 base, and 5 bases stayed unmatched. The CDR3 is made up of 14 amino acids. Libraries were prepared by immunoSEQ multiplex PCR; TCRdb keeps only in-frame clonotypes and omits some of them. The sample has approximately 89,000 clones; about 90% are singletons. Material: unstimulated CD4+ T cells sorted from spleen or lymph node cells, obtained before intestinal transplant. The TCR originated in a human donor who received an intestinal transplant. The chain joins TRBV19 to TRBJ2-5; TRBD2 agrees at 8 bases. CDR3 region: CASNSGALQETQYF. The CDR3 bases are TGTGCCAGTAATAGCGGGGCCCTCCAAGAGACCCAGTACTTC.